This T cell receptor (beta chain) was sequenced during a study of T cell changes during pregnancy in multiple sclerosis. Of note for this clone: Other DNA sequences in the same sample also yield this CDR3.

V gave up 4 bases and J gave up 4 bases; unmatched junction bases: 9. This CDR3 spans 15 amino acids. Germline values: CDR1 MGHRA, CDR2 YSYEKL. Here immunoSEQ multiplex PCR was the method, and the copy in TCRdb shows in-frame clones only, minus some. The profile covers under 9,500 clones, with 80% to 90% appearing a single time and 5% to 5.5% taken by the ten largest. Sample: CD8+ T cells from peripheral blood mononuclear cells, taken in the first trimester of pregnancy. This clonotype was obtained from a female donor in good health, enrolled as a control in a pregnancy study. J is TRBJ2-7 and V is TRBV4-1, with TRBD2 identical over 8 bases. This CDR3 is CASSPEVSGAYEQYF. CDR3 bases: TGCGCCAGCAGCCCGGAGGTTAGCGGGGCATACGAGCAGTACTTC.